The 5 T cell receptor beta chains below were found in one sample sequenced in a study of T cell changes during pregnancy in multiple sclerosis. Here immunoSEQ multiplex PCR was the method, and the copy in TCRdb shows in-frame clones only, minus some. The top ten clones hold 2.6% of a sample with fewer than 85,000 clones, more than 85% of them seen once. The input for sequencing was peripheral blood, taken after pregnancy. Every receptor here comes from a female donor in good health, enrolled as a control in a pregnancy study.

There are a few counts of this clone. J is TRBJ1-4 and V is TRBV27; possibly TRBD1 for D (5 bases). The CDR3 length is 15 residues. Trimming left V 2 bases short and J 8 bases short, with 15 bases between. Germline CDR1 MNHEY, CDR2 SMNVEV (reference sequence). The CDR3 region has the DNA TGTGCCAGCAGTTTACCGGTCAGGGCTCGAGAAAAACTGTTTTTT. Its translation is CASSLPVRAREKLFF.

The J gene is TRBJ1-1, the V gene TRBV9, with D possibly being TRBD1 (6 bases). The CDR3 loop spans 13 amino acids. The germline CDR1 and CDR2 sequences are SGDLS and YYNGEE. V lost 0 bases and J 7 bases, leaving 10 bases between the germline ends. The CDR3 loop reads CASSVVGGLEAFF. CDR3 nucleotides: TGTGCCAGCAGCGTAGTCGGGGGGCTTGAAGCTTTCTTT.

This sequence joins TRBV30 and TRBJ2-4; 8 bases line up with TRBD2. Trimming cost V 3 bases and J 0 bases; bases outside gene matches: 7. The germline V gene has CDR1 GTSNPN and CDR2 SVGIG (reference sequence). The length of the CDR3 is 16 residues. The CDR3 here is CAWSTSGLGAKNIQYF. The DNA for the CDR3 is TGTGCCTGGAGCACTAGCGGACTGGGAGCCAAAAACATTCAGTACTTC.

The rearrangement links TRBV7-8 to TRBJ1-1; possibly TRBD1 for D (5 bases). This CDR3 spans 16 amino acids. V lost 4 bases, J lost 2 bases, and 17 bases lay in between. Per the germline V gene, CDR1 is SGHVS and CDR2 is FQNEAQ. CDR3 nucleotides: TGTGCCAGCAGCTCGCCGAACGGGGGGGTTAACACTGAAGCTTTCTTT. Its translation is CASSSPNGGVNTEAFF. Together with reference TRBV7-8 and TRBJ1-1, the CDR3 gives the full variable domain: GAGVSQSPRYKVAKRGQDVALRCDPISGHVSLFWYQQALGQGPEFLTYFQNEAQLDKSGLPSDRFFAERPEGSVSTLKIQRTQQEDSAVYLCASSSPNGGVNTEAFFGQGTRLTVV.

The J gene is TRBJ2-7, the V gene TRBV25-1; a weak D match, TRBD1 (6 bases). Germline V gene sequence: CDR1 MGHDK, CDR2 SYGVNS. There are 12 residues in the CDR3. V lost 5 bases and J lost 4, with 9 bases in between. Here the CDR3 reads CASSQQGYEQYF. In DNA, the CDR3 is TGTGCCAGCAGTCAACAGGGATACGAGCAGTACTTC.